The clone carrying this T cell receptor (beta chain) was detected ten times or more. The data were obtained in a study of early T cells in non-severe SARS-CoV-2 infection. Germline V lookup: CDR1 DFQATT, CDR2 SNEGSKA (reference sequence). There are 15 residues in the CDR3. Trimming at V came to 5 bases and at J to 3 bases, leaving 13 bases not matched to a gene. MiXCR, run by TCRdb on the 5' RACE reads, gives a single entry per CDR3 protein. Of approximately 40,000 distinct CDR3 sequences in the sample, about 6.5% are singletons; the top ten hold less than 25%. This sequence originates from an adult who was a healthcare worker with PCR-confirmed SARS-CoV-2 infection or an uninfected control (not recorded which). This rearrangement joins TRBV20-1 to TRBJ2-7; TRBD1 aligns across 7 bases. Sequencing used whole blood, obtained at baseline. The CDR3, as DNA: TGCAGTGCTGTACCGCTGACAGGGCTTCTCTACGAGCAGTACTTC. Its translation: CSAVPLTGLLYEQYF.